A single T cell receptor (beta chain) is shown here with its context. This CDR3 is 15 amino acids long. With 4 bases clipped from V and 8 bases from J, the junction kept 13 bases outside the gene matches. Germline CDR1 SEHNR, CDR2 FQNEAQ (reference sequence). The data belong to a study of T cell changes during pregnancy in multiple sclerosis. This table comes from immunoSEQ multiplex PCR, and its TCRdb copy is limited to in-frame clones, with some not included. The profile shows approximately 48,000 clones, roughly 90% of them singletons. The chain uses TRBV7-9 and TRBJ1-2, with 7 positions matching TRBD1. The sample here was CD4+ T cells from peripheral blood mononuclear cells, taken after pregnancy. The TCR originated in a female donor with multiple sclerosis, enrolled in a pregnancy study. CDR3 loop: CASSSGNRGGDGYTF. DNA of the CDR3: TGTGCCAGCAGCTCAGGCAACAGGGGAGGAGACGGCTACACCTTC.